These 27 T cell receptor beta chains originate from one sample sequenced in a study of low-dose radiotherapy and immunotherapy resistance in tumors. Gene-specific TRAV and TRBV primers were used for first-strand cDNA, covering alpha and beta chains. TCR amplification ran roughly 20 PCR cycles using constant-region and V-primer adapter primers. In TCRdb, the reads were re-called with MiXCR into one record per CDR3 protein. The sample contains around 65,000 distinct CDR3 sequences, around 27% of which appear only once. Time point here: before trial treatment. The sequencing used PBMCs, collected before treatment. The source is a male donor with rectosigmoid adenocarcinoma.

This clonotype was recorded at least ten times. The chain has TRBV11-2 and TRBJ2-5; unclear D gene. The CDR3 length is 13 residues. Germline CDR1 SGHAT, CDR2 FQNNGV. Trimming took off 1 base at V and 4 bases at J, with 7 bases between the two ends. In DNA, the CDR3 is TGTGCCAGCAGCTTAGTAGTCGGAGAGACCCAGTACTTC. Encoded protein: CASSLVVGETQYF.

This clonotype was recorded many times. The rearrangement uses TRBV7-9 and TRBJ2-3, with D unclear. This CDR3 has 14 amino acids. CDR1 is SEHNR and CDR2 is FQNEAQ in the germline V gene (reference sequence). V was cut by 2 bases and J by 2 bases, with 8 bases left in between. CDR3 loop: CASSLFGLTDTQYF. Here the CDR3 DNA reads TGTGCCAGCAGCTTATTTGGCCTCACAGATACGCAGTATTTT. Full variable domain (outside the CDR3, taken from reference TRBV7-9 and TRBJ2-3): DTGVSQNPRHKITKRGQNVTFRCDPISEHNRLYWYRQTLGQGPEFLTYFQNEAQLEKSRLLSDRFSAERPKGSFSTLEIQRTEQGDSAMYLCASSLFGLTDTQYFGPGTRLTVL.

This clonotype appeared many times. The genes are TRBV2 and TRBJ1-5; 10 bases are a match to TRBD1. The V and J ends lost 4 bases and 6 bases, in that order; junction bases with no gene match: 12. Germline CDR1 and CDR2: SNHLY and FYNNEI. The CDR3 contains 17 residues. CDR3 bases: TGTGCCAGCAGTGTGGGACAGGGGCCAATTACAAGTCAGCCCCAGCATTTT. Encoded protein: CASSVGQGPITSQPQHF.

On this clonotype: With only one base between it and a far larger clone, this is likely a read error. The chain links TRBV5-5 to TRBJ2-1, with D unclear. CDR1 and CDR2 from the germline V gene are SGHKS and YYEKEE (reference sequence). This CDR3 region has 14 residues. The V end was cut by 0 bases, the J end by 10 bases, with 14 bases between. For the CDR3, the DNA is TGTGCCAGCAGCTTGGACAATTTACCCTACGAGCAGTTCTTC. Translation gives CASSLDNLPYEQFF.

This clonotype was seen ten or more times. The V and J genes are TRBV2 and TRBJ1-1; TRBD1 matches 10 bases. This CDR3 region has 14 residues. V gave up 6 bases and J gave up 6 bases; unmatched junction bases: 7. Germline CDR1 and CDR2: SNHLY and FYNNEI. The CDR3 protein is CASSEGQGNAEAFF. The CDR3 DNA follows: TGTGCCAGCAGCGAGGGACAGGGGAATGCTGAAGCTTTCTTT.

At least ten counts were recorded for this clonotype. The rearrangement links TRBV21-1 to TRBJ2-1; the table's D call of TRBD2 was not tested on the DNA. TRBV21-1 is termed a pseudogene. CDR3 length: 11 amino acids. The CDR3 coding sequence is TGTGCCAGCAGCAAAGTGCTGCGGGCCCACTTC. Translating it yields CASSKVLRAHF.

This clonotype was counted ten times or more. The chain recombines TRBV6-6 with TRBJ2-3; D remains unclear. V was shortened by 5 bases and J by 3 bases, with 12 bases between the two germline ends. The CDR3 runs to 14 residues. The germline gives CDR1 MNHNY, CDR2 SVGAGI (reference sequence). The CDR3 sequence: CASSTTFITDTQYF. The CDR3 coding sequence is TGTGCCAGCAGTACCACGTTCATTACAGATACGCAGTATTTT.

This clonotype was seen repeatedly, ten times or more. V gene TRBV29-1 combines with J gene TRBJ2-4, with 8 bases that match TRBD1. Germline lookup yields CDR1 SQVTM and CDR2 ANQGSEA. The trim removed 7 bases at V and 3 bases at J, leaving 5 bases unmatched. This CDR3 is built from 13 residues. The CDR3 DNA reads as TGCAGCGCCCTGACAGGGGACAAAAACATTCAGTACTTC. This translates into CSALTGDKNIQYF.

This clonotype was found many times. The chain has TRBV2 and TRBJ2-5; TRBD1 agrees at 9 bases. The junction had 5 bases not matched to a gene; V was cut back by 6 bases and J by 0 bases. The CDR3 length is 15 residues. From germline, CDR1 is SNHLY and CDR2 FYNNEI. The CDR3 DNA is TGTGCCAGCAGGAGGGGGACAGGGAACCAAGAGACCCAGTACTTC. Encoded protein: CASRRGTGNQETQYF.

The J gene is TRBJ2-1, the V gene TRBV5-6; D may be TRBD1 (6 bases). Trimming stripped 4 bases from V and 9 bases from J, with 11 bases between. This CDR3 comprises 12 residues. Germline assignment: CDR1 SGHDT and CDR2 YYEEEE. CDR3 coding DNA: TGTGCCAGCAGCCCGCAGGGGAGTGAGCAGTTCTTC. The encoded protein is CASSPQGSEQFF.

This clonotype was detected ten times or more. The V gene is TRBV27, the J gene TRBJ2-3; 12 bases are a match to TRBD2. In germline, CDR1 is MNHEY, CDR2 SMNVEV (reference sequence). Unmatched junction bases numbered 3, after V lost 6 bases and J lost 5 bases. The length of the CDR3 is 14 residues. The CDR3 region has the DNA TGTGCCAGCAGCGGGACTAGCGGGCAAGATACGCAGTATTTT. It specifies CASSGTSGQDTQYF.

In this sample, this clonotype turned up many times. The CDR3 loop is CASILTGIAFF. As DNA, the CDR3 is TGTGCCAGCATCCTAACAGGGATAGCTTTCTTT. The chain links TRBV5-5 to TRBJ1-1; weak D call: TRBD1 (6 bases). The length of the CDR3 is 11 residues. Trimming stripped 6 bases from V and 10 bases from J, with 13 bases between. Germline assignment: CDR1 SGHKS and CDR2 YYEKEE (reference sequence).

This clonotype was seen a handful of times. The chain recombines TRBV11-1 with TRBJ2-1; weak D call: TRBD1 (7 bases). V gave up 5 bases and J gave up 7 bases, with 21 bases separating them. Germline CDR1 SGHAT, CDR2 FQDESV (reference sequence). The CDR3 is 16 amino acids. The CDR3 DNA follows: TGTGCCAGCAGCGACCTTACAGAGGCAGGGGGGAATGAGCAGTTCTTC. This translates into CASSDLTEAGGNEQFF.

This clonotype was seen at least ten times. The V gene is TRBV2, the J gene TRBJ1-1, with 7 bases matching TRBD1. Germline CDR1 SNHLY, CDR2 FYNNEI. Germline trimming cut 0 bases from V and 1 base from J; bases unmatched to any gene: 8. This CDR3 is built from 17 residues. CDR3 sequence: CASSEAPPNRGNTEAFF. CDR3 in DNA: TGTGCCAGCAGTGAAGCCCCCCCCAACAGGGGGAACACTGAAGCTTTCTTT.

There are many counts of this clonotype. The CDR3 here is CASSRLKDPVYGYTF. The CDR3 region has the DNA TGTGCCAGCAGCCGATTAAAGGATCCCGTCTATGGCTACACCTTC. The chain is built from TRBV7-2 and TRBJ1-2; D is undetermined. V was clipped by 5 bases and J by 4 bases, with 17 bases between them. CDR3 length equals 15 residues. From germline, CDR1 is SGHTA and CDR2 FQGNSA. Full variable domain (missing parts from reference TRBV7-2 and TRBJ1-2): GAGVSQSPSNKVTEKGKDVELRCDPISGHTALYWYRQSLGQGLEFLIYFQGNSAPDKSGLPSDRFSAERTGGSVSTLTIQRTQQEDSAVYLCASSRLKDPVYGYTFGSGTRLTVV.

This clonotype was seen a few times. The chain uses TRBV6-6 and TRBJ2-7; 8 bases line up with TRBD2. The CDR3 loop spans 14 amino acids. The germline gives CDR1 MNHNY, CDR2 SVGAGI (reference sequence). V was clipped by 7 bases and J by 6 bases; unmatched bases: 11. The CDR3 DNA sequence: TGTGCCAGCACCTCCAGCGGGAGCTTTTCCGAGCAGTACTTC. This codes for CASTSSGSFSEQYF.

This clonotype appeared many times. V is TRBV12-3 or TRBV12-4 and J is TRBJ2-1, with D possibly being TRBD1 (5 bases). There are 15 residues in the CDR3. The V gene lost 1 base and the J gene lost 7 bases, with 14 bases spanning the gap. The CDR3 is CASSLGQYTSNEQFF. The CDR3 DNA reads as TGTGCCAGCAGTTTAGGACAGTATACATCTAATGAGCAGTTCTTC.

This clonotype was observed at least ten times. The chain joins TRBV19 to TRBJ1-5; 9 nucleotides agree with TRBD1. The CDR3 has 15 amino acids. Trimming at V came to 5 bases and at J to 5 bases, leaving 7 bases not matched to a gene. In germline, CDR1 is LNHDA, CDR2 SQIVND (reference sequence). CDR3 bases: TGTGCCAGTAGTTTCCGAGACAGGGGGGATCAGCCCCAGCATTTT. Translated: CASSFRDRGDQPQHF.

There are many counts of this clonotype. Written as DNA, the CDR3 is TGCGCCAGCAGCTCCCCACTAGCGGGAGTTTCCGGGGAGCTGTTTTTT. Amino acid sequence: CASSSPLAGVSGELFF. The chain links TRBV5-1 to TRBJ2-2, with 11 bases identical to TRBD2. J lost 6 bases, V lost 3 bases, and 7 bases had no gene match. Germline V gene data show CDR1 as SGHRS and CDR2 as YFSETQ. The CDR3 contains 16 residues.

This clonotype was picked up many times. The rearrangement links TRBV9 to TRBJ2-7; D possibly corresponds to TRBD2 (5 bases). CDR3 size: 12 residues. Between the trimmed V and J ends, which lost 10 bases and 7 bases, there was a span of 18 bases. Per the germline V gene, CDR1 is SGDLS and CDR2 is YYNGEE. The CDR3, as DNA: TGTGCCCGCCCGGACTGTCCGGTGGAGCAGTACTTC. It specifies CARPDCPVEQYF.

V usage is TRBV6-8 and J usage is TRBJ2-3; the D gene is possibly TRBD2 (6 bases). The germline gives CDR1 MNHGY, CDR2 SAAAGT. The CDR3 extends over 12 amino acids. Trimming stripped 11 bases from V and 3 bases from J, with 12 bases between. CDR3 nucleotide sequence: TGTGCCGCATCGGGGGAAACAGATACGCAGTATTTT. This encodes CAASGETDTQYF.

For this clonotype: A far larger clone is a single base away, which makes a read error likely. This rearrangement joins TRBV6-2 or TRBV6-3 to TRBJ2-1; no firm D call. This CDR3 spans 14 amino acids. CDR1 is MNHEY and CDR2 is SVGEGT in the germline V gene. V gave up 7 bases and J gave up 13 bases, with 23 bases separating them. The CDR3 nucleotides read TGTGCCAGCAACCGGGCGCCGAGCCAAGAGACCCAGTTCTTC. This encodes CASNRAPSQETQFF.

The sample holds many counts of this clonotype. The J gene is TRBJ2-2, the V gene TRBV28; D is uncertain. This CDR3 has 12 amino acids. Germline V gives CDR1 MDHEN, CDR2 SYDVKM. Trimming stripped 6 bases from V and 6 bases from J, with 8 bases between. The chain's CDR3 is CASSWGAGELFF. The CDR3 region has the DNA TGTGCCAGCAGCTGGGGTGCCGGGGAGCTGTTTTTT.

The V call is TRBV24-1, the J call TRBJ2-5, with 7 bases fitting TRBD1. This CDR3 is 15 amino acids long. Per the germline V gene, CDR1 is KGHDR and CDR2 is SFDVKD. Trimming took 2 bases from V and 3 from J; bases not matched to a gene: 5. The DNA of the CDR3 is TGTGCCACCAGTGATTGGGCAGGGGGTAAAGAGACCCAGTACTTC. Its protein product is CATSDWAGGKETQYF.

The genes are TRBV20-1 and TRBJ2-2, with TRBD2 matching over 13 bases. The V segment lost 6 bases and the J segment 7 bases; nucleotides outside the gene matches: 8. Looked up from germline, CDR1 is DFQATT and CDR2 is SNEGSKA (reference sequence). The CDR3 extends over 15 amino acids. The CDR3 reads CSAAGTSGTYGELFF. CDR3 sequence (DNA): TGCAGTGCGGCCGGGACTAGCGGGACATACGGGGAGCTGTTTTTT.

This clonotype has only a few counts. The genes are TRBV7-9 and TRBJ2-3; no reliable D call. From germline, CDR1 is SEHNR and CDR2 FQNEAQ (reference sequence). The V end lost 5 bases, the J end lost 0 bases, and 9 bases lay between the germline ends. The CDR3 is made up of 14 amino acids. The CDR3 DNA is TGTGCCAGCAGCATTAGTGCTAGCACAGATACGCAGTATTTT. Protein sequence: CASSISASTDTQYF.

The chain links TRBV19 to TRBJ2-2; D could derive from TRBD1 or TRBD2 (5 bases each). V lost 7 bases to trimming and J lost 4 bases, with 13 bases between them. The CDR3 is 14 residues long. From germline, CDR1 is LNHDA and CDR2 SQIVND (reference sequence). Written as DNA, the CDR3 is TGTGCCAGTACCGCGACGGGGCCCACCGGGGAGCTGTTTTTT. It translates to CASTATGPTGELFF. Drawing the rest from reference TRBV19 and TRBJ2-2, the complete variable domain is DGGITQSPKYLFRKEGQNVTLSCEQNLNHDAMYWYRQDPGQGLRLIYYSQIVNDFQKGDIAEGYSVSREKKESFPLTVTSAQKNPTAFYLCASTATGPTGELFFGEGSRLTVL.